The 21 T cell receptor beta chains below all came from one sample that was sequenced in a study of T cells in Graves' hyperthyroidism and ophthalmopathy. Amplification targeted TCR beta CDR3 regions from RNA transcripts. First-round RT-PCR of the TCR CDR3 relied on the HTBI primer set. TCRdb redid the calling of the multiplex PCR reads with MiXCR, one entry per CDR3 protein. Of a few hundred thousand distinct CDR3 sequences in the sample, 15% to 19% are singletons; the top ten hold 7.3%. Input material: blood. All receptors derive from a woman in her twenties or thirties with Graves' hyperthyroidism.

This clonotype was counted at least ten times. The chain has TRBV7-2 and TRBJ1-3; perhaps TRBD1 as D (6 bases). The germline V gene encodes CDR1 SGHTA and CDR2 FQGNSA. V shed 4 bases and J shed 0 bases, with 10 bases lying between them. The CDR3 totals 15 residues. The CDR3 DNA reads as TGTGCCAGCAGCTCAACAGGGAACTCTGGAAACACCATATATTTT. Encoded protein: CASSSTGNSGNTIYF.

A few counts support this clonotype. The J gene is TRBJ2-1, the V gene TRBV6-5; D ambiguous. Germline V gives CDR1 MNHEY, CDR2 SVGAGI. Trimming cost V 4 bases and J 6 bases, with 13 bases left between them. The CDR3 consists of 14 residues. CDR3 DNA sequence: TGTGCCAGCAGTTCCTCGGTGGGATCCAATGAGCAGTTCTTC. Amino acid sequence: CASSSSVGSNEQFF.

This clonotype was counted many times. The chain uses TRBV5-1 and TRBJ2-1; 11 positions agree with TRBD1. The junction had 4 bases not matched to a gene; V was cut back by 3 bases and J by 8 bases. Germline CDR1 and CDR2: SGHRS and YFSETQ. The CDR3 has 14 amino acids. The CDR3 reads CASSSGTGGYEQFF. As DNA, the CDR3 is TGCGCCAGCAGCTCCGGGACAGGGGGTTATGAGCAGTTCTTC.

This clonotype was seen ten or more times. The gene calls are TRBV24-1 and TRBJ1-1; D is unclear. The V gene's germline CDR1 is KGHDR and CDR2 SFDVKD. Trimming took 2 bases from V and 10 from J, leaving 16 bases between them. The CDR3 contains 14 residues. The CDR3 sequence is CATSDSASWEGAFF. For the CDR3, the DNA is TGTGCCACCAGTGATTCCGCTAGTTGGGAGGGAGCTTTCTTT.

In this sample, this clonotype turned up many times. The V gene is TRBV5-6, the J gene TRBJ1-1; TRBD1 might be the D (5 bases). CDR1 SGHDT and CDR2 YYEEEE come from the germline V gene. The length of the CDR3 is 15 residues. The V end was cut by 2 bases, the J end by 5 bases, with 16 bases between. CDR3 coding DNA: TGTGCCAGCAGCTTTACTTTGGGGGGTAGGACTGAAGCTTTCTTT. Translated, it gives CASSFTLGGRTEAFF.

As to this clonotype: Relative to the germline gene, one junction end is altered; a read error may explain this. The CDR3 DNA is TGCGCCAGCGCGCCAGGGACTTTATTGTCCTACAATGAGCAGTTCTTC. Its protein is CASAPGTLLSYNEQFF. This chain joins TRBV11-2 and TRBJ2-1; D may be TRBD2 (6 bases). Germline values: CDR1 SGHAT, CDR2 FQNNGV. The CDR3 consists of 16 residues.

The chain links TRBV7-9 to TRBJ1-1; possible D gene TRBD1, 6 bases. The V end was cut by 4 bases, the J end by 1 base, with 25 bases between. Germline V gene lookup returns CDR1 SEHNR and CDR2 FQNEAQ (reference sequence). The CDR3 contains 19 residues. CDR3: CASSSYPGQGILKNTEAFF. The CDR3 DNA sequence: TGTGCCAGCAGCTCCTATCCGGGACAAGGGATACTCAAGAACACTGAAGCTTTCTTT. Full variable domain (missing parts from reference TRBV7-9 and TRBJ1-1): DTGVSQNPRHKITKRGQNVTFRCDPISEHNRLYWYRQTLGQGPEFLTYFQNEAQLEKSRLLSDRFSAERPKGSFSTLEIQRTEQGDSAMYLCASSSYPGQGILKNTEAFFGQGTRLTVV.

The gene calls are TRBV7-2 and TRBJ2-5, with D possibly being TRBD2 (5 bases). CDR1 and CDR2 (germline): SGHTA, FQGNSA. The CDR3 extends over 16 amino acids. Trimming cost V 4 bases and J 3 bases, with 18 bases left between them. CDR3 amino acids: CASSSRRTAAEETQYF. In DNA, the CDR3 is TGTGCCAGCAGCTCCAGACGGACTGCCGCTGAAGAGACCCAGTACTTC. The full variable domain, in which reference TRBV7-2 and TRBJ2-5 provide the parts outside the CDR3, is GAGVSQSPSNKVTEKGKDVELRCDPISGHTALYWYRQSLGQGLEFLIYFQGNSAPDKSGLPSDRFSAERTGGSVSTLTIQRTQQEDSAVYLCASSSRRTAAEETQYFGPGTRLLVL.

This rearrangement joins TRBV19 to TRBJ2-1; D possibly corresponds to TRBD2 (5 bases). Trimming removed 1 base from V and 7 bases from J, with 8 bases in between. The CDR3 spans 13 residues. Germline values: CDR1 LNHDA, CDR2 SQIVND (reference sequence). The CDR3 nucleotides are TGTGCCAGTAGTATAGCTCGGGGTAATGAGCAGTTCTTC. Encoded protein: CASSIARGNEQFF. Full variable domain (missing parts from reference TRBV19 and TRBJ2-1): DGGITQSPKYLFRKEGQNVTLSCEQNLNHDAMYWYRQDPGQGLRLIYYSQIVNDFQKGDIAEGYSVSREKKESFPLTVTSAQKNPTAFYLCASSIARGNEQFFGPGTRLTVL.

There are many counts of this clonotype. This chain uses TRBV11-2 with TRBJ2-4, with D tentatively TRBD2 (5 bases). V was pared by 2 bases and J by 0 bases, with 17 bases between. The CDR3 totals 18 residues. CDR1 and CDR2 (germline): SGHAT, FQNNGV. The CDR3 region has the DNA TGTGCCAGCAGCTTAAATCAGGTCGGGATGATAGCCAAAAACATTCAGTACTTC. This gives the protein CASSLNQVGMIAKNIQYF.

This clonotype has more than one count but fewer than ten. This sequence joins TRBV24-1 and TRBJ2-3; 10 nucleotides agree with TRBD2. The CDR3 has 22 amino acids. Trimming took 0 bases from V and 0 from J; bases not matched to a gene: 17. Per the germline V gene, CDR1 is KGHDR and CDR2 is SFDVKD. CDR3 nucleotide sequence: TGTGCCACCAGTGATTTGCATGAAACCGGAGGACTAGCGGAGTTCAGCACAGATACGCAGTATTTT. Encoded protein: CATSDLHETGGLAEFSTDTQYF.

This clonotype was seen only a few times. V gene TRBV14 combines with J gene TRBJ2-1; the D is unclear. This CDR3 is built from 14 residues. The germline V and J ends were trimmed by 1 base and 5 bases, with 9 bases remaining between them. CDR1 and CDR2 (germline): SGHDN, FVKESK. The CDR3 sequence is CASSQAARDNEQFF. In nucleotides, the CDR3 is TGTGCCAGCAGCCAAGCCGCCAGAGACAATGAGCAGTTCTTC.

This clonotype was observed at least ten times. V gene TRBV7-9 combines with J gene TRBJ1-5, with TRBD1 as a possible D gene (5 bases). CDR3 length equals 17 residues. The germline V gene has CDR1 SEHNR and CDR2 FQNEAQ (reference sequence). The ends were cut back, 6 bases at V and 0 bases at J, with 18 bases in the middle. CDR3 protein: CASRINGAADSNQPQHF. CDR3 nucleotides: TGTGCCAGCAGGATAAACGGGGCAGCCGATAGCAATCAGCCCCAGCATTTT. Variable domain in full (rest from reference TRBV7-9 and TRBJ1-5): DTGVSQNPRHKITKRGQNVTFRCDPISEHNRLYWYRQTLGQGPEFLTYFQNEAQLEKSRLLSDRFSAERPKGSFSTLEIQRTEQGDSAMYLCASRINGAADSNQPQHFGDGTRLSIL.

At least ten counts were recorded for this clonotype. J is TRBJ1-1 and V is TRBV5-1, with 8 bases aligning to TRBD1. Germline CDR1 reads SGHRS; CDR2 reads YFSETQ. V trimming: 4 bases; J trimming: 3 bases; junction bases outside the gene matches: 5. The CDR3 totals 14 residues. CDR3 residues: CASSDRGFDTEAFF. CDR3 DNA sequence: TGCGCCAGCAGCGACAGGGGCTTTGACACTGAAGCTTTCTTT.

The chain combines TRBV24-1 with TRBJ1-1, with a tentative D call TRBD1 (5 bases). The V and J ends lost 2 bases and 4 bases respectively, with 16 bases between them. This CDR3 has 16 amino acids. Germline V lookup: CDR1 KGHDR, CDR2 SFDVKD. The CDR3 region has the DNA TGTGCCACCAGTGATTCCCGCTGGGACCCTGGCACTGAAGCTTTCTTT. Protein sequence: CATSDSRWDPGTEAFF.

The table lists this clonotype with many counts. This CDR3 reads CASTLREGAYNEQFF. The CDR3 DNA reads as TGTGCCAGCACCCTAAGAGAGGGGGCGTACAATGAGCAGTTCTTC. This rearrangement joins TRBV6-2 or TRBV6-3 to TRBJ2-1; the match to TRBD1 covers 7 bases. The germline gives CDR1 MNHEY, CDR2 SVGEGT. This CDR3 contains 15 residues. The J segment lost 4 bases and the V segment lost 7 bases, leaving 10 bases of the junction unmatched.

This clonotype was observed at least ten times. V and J are TRBV27 and TRBJ2-1; 8 nucleotides line up with TRBD2. The germline gives CDR1 MNHEY, CDR2 SMNVEV (reference sequence). Germline trimming cut 1 base from V and 10 bases from J; bases unmatched to any gene: 12. CDR3 length: 16 residues. CDR3 sequence: CASSLYNGRGGGEQFF. Written as DNA, the CDR3 is TGTGCCAGCAGTTTATACAACGGGAGGGGTGGTGGGGAGCAGTTCTTC.

The rearrangement uses TRBV27 and TRBJ2-1; D not resolved. Germline CDR1 is MNHEY and CDR2 is SMNVEV (reference sequence). The CDR3 is made up of 13 amino acids. The V gene lost 3 bases and the J gene lost 6 bases, with 9 bases spanning the gap. The CDR3 here is CASSFASANEQFF. The CDR3 DNA reads as TGTGCCAGCAGTTTTGCCTCGGCCAATGAGCAGTTCTTC.

CDR3 sequence reads: CASSLVAGTQETQYF. The CDR3 region has the DNA TGTGCCAGCAGCTTGGTGGCGGGGACCCAAGAGACCCAGTACTTC. The chain employs TRBV5-6 and TRBJ2-5, with D possibly TRBD2 on 6 matching bases. V gave up 0 bases and J gave up 1 base, with 10 bases separating them. This CDR3 region has 15 residues. CDR1 is SGHDT and CDR2 is YYEEEE in the germline V gene.

The chain uses TRBV25-1 and TRBJ1-3, with D hard to call. This CDR3 contains 14 residues. Germline CDR1 reads MGHDK; CDR2 reads SYGVNS. Trimming removed 3 bases at V and 0 bases at J, with 6 bases between. CDR3 coding DNA: TGTGCCAGCAGTGAGATCGGCTCTGGAAACACCATATATTTT. Its translation is CASSEIGSGNTIYF. The full variable domain, in which reference TRBV25-1 and TRBJ1-3 provide the parts outside the CDR3, is EADIYQTPRYLVIGTGKKITLECSQTMGHDKMYWYQQDPGMELHLIHYSYGVNSTEKGDLSSESTVSRIRTEHFPLTLESARPSHTSQYLCASSEIGSGNTIYFGEGSWLTVV.

This clonotype was recorded at least ten times. This chain uses TRBV28 with TRBJ2-7; D perhaps matches TRBD1 (6 bases). V was cut by 9 bases and J by 2 bases, with 14 bases left in between. The germline V gene encodes CDR1 MDHEN and CDR2 SYDVKM. This CDR3 is 13 amino acids long. CDR3 sequence reads: CASHDRDTYEQYF. The CDR3 nucleotides read TGTGCCAGTCACGACCGGGACACCTACGAGCAGTACTTC.